The 25 T cell receptor beta chains in this list originate from one sample, sequenced in a study of CD8+CD57+ T cells in acquired aplastic anemia (dated by TCRdb to the late 2010s). The patients picked for sequencing were ones in whom flow cytometry had shown an expansion of CD8+CD57+ cells. The instrument given in TCRdb is Illumina HiSeq 2000. Genomic DNA was used as template for profiling of TCR beta VDJ combinations and CDR3 sequences. The public reads were reprocessed in TCRdb via fastp at Q25 and MiXCR, keeping in-frame beta chains. Each CDR3 protein gets just one entry, which takes the most common genes and DNA from the rows behind it. The sample yields approximately 150,000 distinct CDR3 sequences; 70% to 75% were counted once. The ten most abundant clones make up approximately 50% of the sample. Sequencing was performed on sorted CD4+, CD8+, or CD8+CD57+ T cells (not recorded which) from PBMCs. The receptors originated from a human donor with aplastic anemia.

The genes are TRBV5-1 and TRBJ1-2; 9 nucleotides align to TRBD1. Germline V gene lookup returns CDR1 SGHRS and CDR2 YFSETQ. V was pared by 2 bases and J by 4 bases, with 3 bases of the junction left unmatched. The CDR3 covers 14 residues. The CDR3 region has the DNA TGCGCCAGCAGCTTAAGACAGGGGGTCTATGGCTACACCTTC. It codes for CASSLRQGVYGYTF.

This clonotype has just a few counts. This chain connects TRBV19 to TRBJ1-6; 10 nucleotides agree with TRBD1. CDR3 length equals 14 residues. Germline CDR1 reads LNHDA; CDR2 reads SQIVND (reference sequence). V lost 3 bases to trimming and J lost 10 bases; unmatched junction nucleotides: 3. CDR3 sequence reads: CASSMGQGYSPLHF. For the CDR3, the DNA is TGTGCCAGTAGTATGGGACAGGGGTACTCACCCCTCCACTTT.

The chain is built from TRBV7-2 and TRBJ1-6; D is unresolved. V gave up 4 bases and J gave up 4 bases, with 17 bases separating them. CDR1 is SGHTA and CDR2 is FQGNSA in the germline V gene. The CDR3 runs to 17 residues. Written as DNA, the CDR3 is TGTGCCAGCAGCTGCGGCGGGTTTCAAAGGTATAATTCACCCCTCCACTTT. Amino acid sequence: CASSCGGFQRYNSPLHF.

The CDR3 region is CASSLSQQEQYF. The CDR3 DNA follows: TGTGCCAGCAGCTTGTCACAGCAAGAGCAGTACTTC. The chain recombines TRBV7-9 with TRBJ2-7, with unresolved D. Germline lookup yields CDR1 SEHNR and CDR2 FQNEAQ (reference sequence). The V end lost 3 bases, the J end lost 7 bases, and 10 bases lay between the germline ends. The CDR3 extends over 12 amino acids.

This clonotype showed up just a few times. CDR3 sequence: CASSLAGATYNEQFF. The CDR3 nucleotides are TGTGCCAGCAGCTTAGCAGGGGCCACCTACAATGAGCAGTTCTTC. The rearrangement links TRBV7-2 to TRBJ2-1; D is perhaps TRBD1 (5 bases). Trimming shortened V by 0 bases and J by 2 bases, and 8 bases separated the two germline ends. Germline V gene sequence: CDR1 SGHTA, CDR2 FQGNSA. This CDR3 comprises 15 residues.

This clonotype came up once. J is TRBJ2-3 and V is TRBV5-5; D might be TRBD1 (6 bases). Trimming shortened V by 5 bases and J by 2 bases, and 18 bases separated the two germline ends. The germline V gene encodes CDR1 SGHKS and CDR2 YYEKEE (reference sequence). CDR3 length equals 16 residues. The CDR3: CASRTTDRFLTDTQYF. The CDR3 coding sequence is TGTGCCAGCAGGACAACGGACAGATTCCTCACAGATACGCAGTATTTT. The whole variable domain, filled in from reference TRBV5-5 and TRBJ2-3, reads DAGVTQSPTHLIKTRGQQVTLRCSPISGHKSVSWYQQVLGQGPQFIFQYYEKEERGRGNFPDRFSARQFPNYSSELNVNALLLGDSALYLCASRTTDRFLTDTQYFGPGTRLTVL.

This clonotype came up a few times. The rearrangement links TRBV20-1 to TRBJ2-1; unclear D gene. The V gene's germline CDR1 is DFQATT and CDR2 SNEGSKA (reference sequence). V lost 0 bases, J lost 4 bases, and 7 bases lay in between. The CDR3 loop spans 13 amino acids. The CDR3 nucleotides are TGCAGTGCTAGAGATCCCCAGTACAATGAGCAGTTCTTC. Its translation: CSARDPQYNEQFF.

The table lists this clonotype with a few counts. V gene TRBV7-6 combines with J gene TRBJ2-7; 7 nucleotides align to TRBD1. V lost 5 bases and J lost 7; bases outside the gene matches: 14. This CDR3 contains 15 residues. The germline CDR1 and CDR2 sequences are SGHVS and FNYEAQ. CDR3 coding DNA: TGTGCCAGCAGCACCCAGTCCCCCGACAGGGAAGAGCAGTACTTC. It is translated as CASSTQSPDREEQYF.

In DNA, the CDR3 is TGTGCCAGCAGCCAATTCAGTTCGAGCTCCTACAATGAGCAGTTCTTC. It is translated as CASSQFSSSSYNEQFF. The rearrangement uses TRBV14 and TRBJ2-1, with unresolved D. The CDR3 is 16 residues long. V gave up 2 bases and J gave up 0 bases, with 11 bases separating them. Per germline, CDR1 SGHDN and CDR2 FVKESK.

This clonotype was detected only a few times. V gene TRBV20-1 combines with J gene TRBJ2-7; D remains unclear. Germline CDR1 reads DFQATT; CDR2 reads SNEGSKA (reference sequence). This CDR3 is built from 13 residues. V was clipped by 3 bases and J by 0 bases, with 9 bases between them. The CDR3 nucleotides are TGCAGTGCTAGCACTACCGTCTCCTACGAGCAGTACTTC. It is translated as CSASTTVSYEQYF.

The chain has TRBV11-1 and TRBJ2-7; TRBD1 aligns across 8 bases. This CDR3 is 16 amino acids long. The V segment lost 0 bases and the J segment 3 bases; nucleotides outside the gene matches: 7. Germline V gene sequence: CDR1 SGHAT, CDR2 FQDESV (reference sequence). The CDR3 loop reads CASSLAPTGQGYEQYF. The CDR3 nucleotides are TGTGCCAGCAGCTTAGCCCCTACCGGACAGGGCTACGAGCAGTACTTC.

This clonotype was seen many times. This chain links TRBV6-1 with TRBJ2-2, with D tentatively TRBD2 (6 bases). Germline assignment: CDR1 MNHNS and CDR2 SASEGT. V shed 1 base and J shed 1 base, with 7 bases lying between them. The CDR3 runs 15 residues. CDR3 bases: TGTGCCAGCAGTGAAGTTAGCGGGAACACCGGGGAGCTGTTTTTT. Its translation is CASSEVSGNTGELFF.

The V and J genes are TRBV7-6 and TRBJ1-1, with D hard to call. The V end lost 6 bases, the J end lost 0 bases, and 5 bases lay between the germline ends. Germline V gene lookup returns CDR1 SGHVS and CDR2 FNYEAQ. This CDR3 has 12 amino acids. CDR3 protein: CASRSLNTEAFF. The CDR3 DNA follows: TGTGCCAGCAGGTCACTGAACACTGAAGCTTTCTTT.

The chain employs TRBV25-1 and TRBJ1-2; D gene ambiguous. Germline V gene lookup returns CDR1 MGHDK and CDR2 SYGVNS. Trimming shortened V by 6 bases and J by 8 bases, and 10 bases separated the two germline ends. There are 11 residues in the CDR3. The CDR3 DNA sequence: TGTGCCAGCAGGATGGCCTACGGCTACACCTTC. This codes for CASRMAYGYTF.

The J gene is TRBJ2-3, the V gene TRBV29-1, with D perhaps matching TRBD2 (5 bases). Trimming took off 3 bases at V and 4 bases at J, with 14 bases between the two ends. Germline V lookup: CDR1 SQVTM, CDR2 ANQGSEA. The CDR3 is 14 amino acids. In DNA form, the CDR3 reads TGCAGCGTTGACGAGGGAAAAGGTGCAGATACGCAGTATTTT. The encoded protein is CSVDEGKGADTQYF.

The chain carries TRBV20-1 and TRBJ2-5, with D uncertain. Trimming took off 6 bases at V and 4 bases at J, with 9 bases between the two ends. The germline CDR1 and CDR2 sequences are DFQATT and SNEGSKA (reference sequence). The CDR3 consists of 11 residues. This CDR3 is CSAVLTETQYF. The CDR3 nucleotides are TGCAGTGCCGTTTTGACAGAGACCCAGTACTTC.

A word on this clonotype: The germline gene is not matched at one end of the junction; a read error may be the cause. The J gene is TRBJ2-3, the V gene TRBV2; 7 bases line up with TRBD2. Germline values: CDR1 SNHLY, CDR2 FYNNEI. CDR3 length: 13 residues. The CDR3 coding sequence is TGTGCCAGTAGTGCGGGGGACACAGATACGCAGTATTTT. Translating gives CASSAGDTDTQYF.

DNA of the CDR3: TGTGCCAGCAGTGAAGGGACACCAAGCAATCAGCCCCAGCATTTT. Translation: CASSEGTPSNQPQHF. The rearrangement links TRBV2 to TRBJ1-5, with D perhaps matching TRBD1 (5 bases). CDR3 length equals 15 residues. Germline V lookup: CDR1 SNHLY, CDR2 FYNNEI. V was pared by 1 base and J by 1 base, with 8 bases between.

This clonotype occurred once. The rearrangement uses TRBV7-8 and TRBJ2-7, with unresolved D. Deletions cut 4 bases from V and 3 bases from J, with 16 bases between. This CDR3 is 15 amino acids long. The germline V gene encodes CDR1 SGHVS and CDR2 FQNEAQ. CDR3 DNA: TGTGCCAGCAGCTCCGTAACCGGGTCCTACTACGAGCAGTACTTC. This codes for CASSSVTGSYYEQYF. The whole variable domain, filled in from reference TRBV7-8 and TRBJ2-7, reads GAGVSQSPRYKVAKRGQDVALRCDPISGHVSLFWYQQALGQGPEFLTYFQNEAQLDKSGLPSDRFFAERPEGSVSTLKIQRTQQEDSAVYLCASSSVTGSYYEQYFGPGTRLTVT.

This clonotype was seen a handful of times. The rearrangement joins TRBV15 to TRBJ2-2, with D possibly being TRBD1 (7 bases). V was trimmed by 4 bases and J by 4 bases, leaving 13 bases between them. CDR3 size: 15 residues. Per the germline V gene, CDR1 is LNHNV and CDR2 is YYDKDF (reference sequence). The CDR3, as DNA: TGTGCCACCAGCAACCAGGGGGAGGTCACCGGGGAGCTGTTTTTT. Protein: CATSNQGEVTGELFF.

The V call is TRBV7-2, the J call TRBJ1-2; possible D gene TRBD1, 5 bases. This CDR3 has 17 residues. With 1 base removed from V and 5 bases from J, the gap between germline ends came to 20 bases. Germline V gives CDR1 SGHTA, CDR2 FQGNSA. The CDR3 region has the DNA TGTGCCAGCAGCTTAGATCCATTCGAGACAGCGGGGTATGGCTACACCTTC. This codes for CASSLDPFETAGYGYTF.

The V call is TRBV5-1, the J call TRBJ2-5, with 8 bases aligning to TRBD1. The CDR3 covers 16 residues. Germline trimming cut 4 bases from V and 4 bases from J; bases unmatched to any gene: 12. Germline loops: CDR1 SGHRS, CDR2 YFSETQ. In nucleotides, the CDR3 is TGCGCCAGCAGCCAGACGGACAGGGTAGACGCAGAGACCCAGTACTTC. This gives the protein CASSQTDRVDAETQYF.

Here the CDR3 DNA reads TGTGCCAGCAGTGAAGCGCTAGAGGGGCCATCCTACAATGAGCAGTTCTTC. Its protein product is CASSEALEGPSYNEQFF. J is TRBJ2-1 and V is TRBV7-9, with D possibly called TRBD1 or TRBD2 (5 bases each). Germline V gives CDR1 SEHNR, CDR2 FQNEAQ (reference sequence). Trimming took off 6 bases at V and 1 base at J, with 19 bases between the two ends. The CDR3 has 17 amino acids.

The rearrangement links TRBV29-1 to TRBJ2-7; 11 bases fit TRBD1. J lost 2 bases, V lost 5 bases, and 2 bases had no gene match. The CDR3 consists of 13 residues. CDR1 is SQVTM and CDR2 is ANQGSEA in the germline V gene. The CDR3 DNA follows: TGCAGCGTTCCGGGACAGGGGGCCTACGAGCAGTACTTC. Translation gives CSVPGQGAYEQYF.

This chain uses TRBV12-3 or TRBV12-4 with TRBJ2-2, with TRBD1 as a possible D gene (5 bases). Trimming took off 4 bases at V and 7 bases at J, with 19 bases between the two ends. The CDR3 totals 16 residues. As DNA, the CDR3 is TGTGCCAGCAGTTCGACAGCCTTTTACGGTGGCGGGGAGCTGTTTTTT. Translating it yields CASSSTAFYGGGELFF.